These 21 T cell receptor beta chains originate from one sample sequenced in a study of Ad26.COV2.S vaccination and SARS-CoV-2 variants. TCRdb's copy holds only in-frame clones and misses some; the assay was immunoSEQ multiplex PCR. The sample records approximately 400,000 clones, 92% being singletons. The material sequenced was peripheral blood, taken after recovery from COVID-19. The receptors were sampled from a human donor who had recovered from COVID-19.

V gene TRBV15 combines with J gene TRBJ1-1; possible D gene TRBD1, 6 bases. The CDR3 is made up of 16 amino acids. Germline CDR1 and CDR2: LNHNV and YYDKDF (reference sequence). V gave up 4 bases and J gave up 3 bases, with 18 bases separating them. The chain's CDR3 is CATSTARGAGHTEAFF. CDR3 DNA sequence: TGTGCCACCAGCACTGCCCGGGGGGCAGGGCACACTGAAGCTTTCTTT.

The sample holds one count of this clone. J is TRBJ1-2 and V is TRBV6-6, with D uncertain. The length of the CDR3 is 13 residues. Looked up from germline, CDR1 is MNHNY and CDR2 is SVGAGI (reference sequence). With 2 bases removed from V and 2 bases from J, the gap between germline ends came to 6 bases. CDR3: CASSYPINYGYTF. The DNA for the CDR3 is TGTGCCAGCAGTTACCCAATCAACTATGGCTACACCTTC.

The rearrangement uses TRBV2 and TRBJ1-6; D is uncertain. V dropped 1 base and J dropped 7 bases, with 11 bases sitting between them. The CDR3 consists of 15 residues. Looked up from germline, CDR1 is SNHLY and CDR2 is FYNNEI. The CDR3 DNA follows: TGTGCCAGCAGTGAAGGAGGGAGCGGGAATTCACCCCTCCACTTT. Amino acids: CASSEGGSGNSPLHF.

This clone has more than one count but fewer than ten. The V call is TRBV6-5, the J call TRBJ1-5, with D maybe TRBD1 (5 bases). V lost 6 bases and J 10 bases, leaving 16 bases between the germline ends. This CDR3 contains 13 residues. Germline V gene data show CDR1 as MNHEY and CDR2 as SVGAGI. CDR3 in DNA: TGTGCCAGCAGCAAAGACCAGGGTGAACCCCAGCATTTT. Its translation: CASSKDQGEPQHF.

V is TRBV5-6 and J is TRBJ1-3; the D is unclear. With 4 bases removed from V and 8 bases from J, the gap between germline ends came to 16 bases. Germline-derived CDR1 and CDR2 are SGHDT and YYEEEE. CDR3 length: 14 residues. CDR3 in DNA: TGTGCCAGCAGCCCGGACCTGGATTCTGACACCATATATTTT. It translates to CASSPDLDSDTIYF.

In nucleotides, the CDR3 is TGTGCCAGCAGTGATCAGGGAGGGGCAGATACGCAGTATTTT. As protein: CASSDQGGADTQYF. This rearrangement joins TRBV2 to TRBJ2-3; TRBD2 agrees at 7 bases. CDR1 SNHLY and CDR2 FYNNEI come from the germline V gene. The ends lost 3 bases at V and 4 bases at J; junction bases unmatched: 4. This CDR3 is 14 amino acids long.

This clone was counted a single time. The chain combines TRBV7-2 with TRBJ1-5; D not resolved. The CDR3 runs to 14 residues. V lost 2 bases to trimming and J lost 1 base, with 6 bases between them. CDR1 and CDR2 from the germline V gene are SGHTA and FQGNSA. The CDR3 region has the DNA TGTGCCAGCAGCTTATTAACCAGCAATCAGCCCCAGCATTTT. Translated: CASSLLTSNQPQHF. The full variable domain, its missing parts supplied by reference TRBV7-2 and TRBJ1-5, is GAGVSQSPSNKVTEKGKDVELRCDPISGHTALYWYRQSLGQGLEFLIYFQGNSAPDKSGLPSDRFSAERTGGSVSTLTIQRTQQEDSAVYLCASSLLTSNQPQHFGDGTRLSIL.

The chain is built from TRBV3-1 (or the pseudogene TRBV3-2) and TRBJ2-2; weak D call: TRBD1 (6 bases). V shed 2 bases and J shed 5 bases, with 15 bases lying between them. CDR1 and CDR2 (germline): LGHDT, YNNKEL (reference sequence). There are 16 residues in the CDR3. The CDR3 coding sequence is TGTGCCAGCAGCCAAACAGGGTTAAGTACGACCGGGGAGCTGTTTTTT. Protein product: CASSQTGLSTTGELFF.

The chain couples TRBV15 to TRBJ2-1, with D hard to call. CDR1 is LNHNV, CDR2 YYDKDF, per germline (reference sequence). The CDR3 extends over 13 amino acids. V dropped 0 bases and J dropped 8 bases, with 8 bases sitting between them. CDR3 sequence: CATSRDFVDEQFF. Here the CDR3 DNA reads TGTGCCACCAGCAGAGATTTTGTCGATGAGCAGTTCTTC.

This rearrangement joins TRBV6-1 to TRBJ1-4; no clear D. Per the germline V gene, CDR1 is MNHNS and CDR2 is SASEGT. The germline V and J ends were trimmed by 4 bases and 6 bases, with 21 bases remaining between them. The CDR3 has 17 amino acids. The CDR3 sequence is CASSAQIYPGPDEKLFF. CDR3 DNA sequence: TGTGCCAGCAGTGCTCAGATTTACCCGGGCCCCGATGAAAAACTGTTTTTT.

The chain is built from TRBV4-1 and TRBJ2-4, with D uncertain. There are 13 residues in the CDR3. Per the germline V gene, CDR1 is MGHRA and CDR2 is YSYEKL. V was clipped by 1 base and J by 5 bases, with 6 bases between them. The CDR3 here is CASSQAVENIQYF. CDR3 DNA: TGCGCCAGCAGCCAAGCTGTAGAAAACATTCAGTACTTC.

As concerns this clone: Other DNA sequences in the sample encode the same CDR3. This chain links TRBV19 with TRBJ2-7; 11 positions agree with TRBD1. The CDR3 length is 15 residues. V dropped 4 bases and J dropped 0; count of bases not matched to a gene: 2. Germline V gene sequence: CDR1 LNHDA, CDR2 SQIVND (reference sequence). In DNA form, the CDR3 reads TGTGCCAGTAGTAGCGGGACAGGGGGCTCCTACGAGCAGTACTTC. The encoded protein is CASSSGTGGSYEQYF.

The chain combines TRBV6-5 with TRBJ1-4; maybe TRBD1 (5 bases). The CDR3 has 15 amino acids. Germline values: CDR1 MNHEY, CDR2 SVGAGI. V lost 0 bases and J 7 bases, leaving 12 bases between the germline ends. The CDR3 nucleotides are TGTGCCAGCAGTTACTCTGGGGGGTCGGGTGAAAAACTGTTTTTT. Translation: CASSYSGGSGEKLFF.

CDR3 nucleotides: TGTGCCAGCTCCAACGCGGGCAAATCAGCCTACGAGCAGTACTTC. Encoded protein: CASSNAGKSAYEQYF. V is TRBV18 and J is TRBJ2-7, with D possibly matching TRBD2 (5 bases). CDR3 length: 15 amino acids. The V end was cut by 6 bases, the J end by 2 bases, with 17 bases between. Germline V CDR1 and CDR2: KGHSH, LQKENI.

This chain connects TRBV6-1 to TRBJ1-2; no clear D. V was clipped by 10 bases and J by 0 bases, with 6 bases between them. CDR3 length equals 11 residues. Germline CDR1 and CDR2: MNHNS and SASEGT. This chain's CDR3 is CAITTNYGYTF. CDR3 nucleotides: TGTGCCATCACGACTAACTATGGCTACACCTTC.

The rearrangement uses TRBV27 and TRBJ1-1; the D gene is possibly TRBD1 (6 bases). Germline CDR1 reads MNHEY; CDR2 reads SMNVEV (reference sequence). The V end was cut by 4 bases, the J end by 5 bases, with 17 bases between. The CDR3 is 15 amino acids. The CDR3 reads CASSWRGGGGTEAFF. The CDR3 bases are TGTGCCAGCAGTTGGAGGGGGGGCGGAGGGACTGAAGCTTTCTTT.

V and J are TRBV5-6 and TRBJ1-5; D unresolved. Germline loops: CDR1 SGHDT, CDR2 YYEEEE. V shed 1 base and J shed 4 bases, with 6 bases lying between them. This CDR3 is 13 amino acids long. The CDR3: CASSLSANQPQHF. Here the CDR3 DNA reads TGTGCCAGCAGCTTGTCCGCGAATCAGCCCCAGCATTTT.

This clone was found a few times. This CDR3 is CASLRGRSSYNEQFF. CDR3 DNA sequence: TGTGCCAGCCTTCGGGGGCGGAGCTCCTACAATGAGCAGTTCTTC. This chain joins TRBV6-5 and TRBJ2-1; D might be TRBD1 or TRBD2, each matching 6 bases. With 8 bases removed from V and 0 bases from J, the gap between germline ends came to 14 bases. The germline gives CDR1 MNHEY, CDR2 SVGAGI. This CDR3 is built from 15 residues.

The rearrangement uses TRBV2 and TRBJ2-4; D remains unclear. This CDR3 comprises 15 residues. Germline CDR1 and CDR2: SNHLY and FYNNEI. The V and J ends lost 7 bases and 7 bases respectively, with 20 bases between them. CDR3 residues: CASTQQAKAINIQYF. For the CDR3, the DNA is TGTGCCAGCACCCAGCAGGCCAAAGCAATCAACATTCAGTACTTC. Full variable domain (remainder filled in from reference TRBV2 and TRBJ2-4): EPEVTQTPSHQVTQMGQEVILRCVPISNHLYFYWYRQILGQKVEFLVSFYNNEISEKSEIFDDQFSVERPDGSNFTLKIRSTKLEDSAMYFCASTQQAKAINIQYFGAGTRLSVL.

The V and J genes are TRBV11-1 and TRBJ2-7; D may be TRBD1 (5 bases). The V gene lost 2 bases and the J gene lost 5 bases, with 16 bases spanning the gap. This CDR3 has 15 amino acids. CDR1 is SGHAT, CDR2 FQDESV, per germline (reference sequence). Written as DNA, the CDR3 is TGTGCCAGCAGCTTAATTCAACAGGCCCTAAACGAGCAGTACTTC. Translating it yields CASSLIQQALNEQYF. Looking up the rest from reference TRBV11-1 and TRBJ2-7 gives the full variable domain: EAEVAQSPRYKITEKSQAVAFWCDPISGHATLYWYRQILGQGPELLVQFQDESVVDDSQLPKDRFSAERLKGVDSTLKIQPAELGDSAMYLCASSLIQQALNEQYFGPGTRLTVT.

This clone has only one observation. This chain uses TRBV5-1 with TRBJ2-5, with D perhaps given as TRBD1 or TRBD2 (7 bases each). Deletions cut 5 bases from V and 4 bases from J, with 12 bases between. Germline V gives CDR1 SGHRS, CDR2 YFSETQ. The CDR3 length is 13 residues. The CDR3 spells CASRGRGGETQYF. The CDR3, as DNA: TGCGCCAGCAGGGGCAGGGGGGGAGAGACCCAGTACTTC.